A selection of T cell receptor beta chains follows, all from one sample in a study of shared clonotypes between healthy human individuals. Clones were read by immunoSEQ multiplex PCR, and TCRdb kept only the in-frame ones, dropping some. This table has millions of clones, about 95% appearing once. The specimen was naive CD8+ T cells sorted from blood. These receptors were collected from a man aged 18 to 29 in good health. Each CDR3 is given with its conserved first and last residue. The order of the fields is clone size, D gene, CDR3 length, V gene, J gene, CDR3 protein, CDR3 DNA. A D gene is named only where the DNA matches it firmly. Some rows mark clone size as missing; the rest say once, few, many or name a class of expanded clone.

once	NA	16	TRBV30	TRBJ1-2	CAWSDEEPGPNYGYTF	TGTGCCTGGAGTGATGAGGAACCGGGACCCAACTATGGCTACACCTTC
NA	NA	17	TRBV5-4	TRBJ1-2	CASSWLGGGGSNYGYTF	TGTGCCAGCAGCTGGCTCGGGGGAGGAGGCTCTAACTATGGCTACACCTTC
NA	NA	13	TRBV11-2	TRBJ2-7	CASSWGPGYEQYF	TGTGCCAGCAGCTGGGGGCCAGGATACGAGCAGTACTTC
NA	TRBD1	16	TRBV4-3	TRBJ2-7	CASSQDRTGVRYEQYF	TGCGCCAGCAGCCAAGATAGGACAGGGGTCCGGTACGAGCAGTACTTC
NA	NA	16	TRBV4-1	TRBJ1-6	CASSQVSGQYNSPLHF	TGCGCCAGCAGCCAAGTTTCAGGACAGTATAATTCACCCCTCCACTTT
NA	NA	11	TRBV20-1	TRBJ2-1	CSAPLYNEQFF	TGCAGTGCTCCTCTTTACAATGAGCAGTTCTTC
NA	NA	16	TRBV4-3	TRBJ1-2	CASSQGRVTGLYGYTF	TGCGCCAGCAGCCAAGGAAGGGTCACTGGGCTGTATGGCTACACCTTC
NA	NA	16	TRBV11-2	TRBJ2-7	CASSFDRDTNSYEQYF	TGTGCCAGCAGCTTCGACCGGGACACCAACTCCTACGAGCAGTACTTC
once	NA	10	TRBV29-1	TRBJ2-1	CSVGWGEQFF	TGCAGCGTTGGTTGGGGTGAGCAGTTCTTC
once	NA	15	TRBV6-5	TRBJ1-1	CASSYHTGPNTEAFF	TGTGCCAGCAGTTACCATACAGGGCCGAACACTGAAGCTTTCTTT
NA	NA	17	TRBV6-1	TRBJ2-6	CASSATVSPSGANVLTF	TGTGCCAGCAGTGCGACTGTCAGTCCATCTGGGGCCAACGTCCTGACTTTC
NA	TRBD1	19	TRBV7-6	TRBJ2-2	CASSFKDRARFLNTGELFF	TGTGCCAGCAGCTTCAAGGACAGGGCCCGGTTTTTGAACACCGGGGAGCTGTTTTTT
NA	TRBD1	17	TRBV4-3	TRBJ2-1	CASSQSTGGRFYNEQFF	TGCGCCAGCAGCCAGAGTACAGGGGGGAGGTTCTACAATGAGCAGTTCTTC